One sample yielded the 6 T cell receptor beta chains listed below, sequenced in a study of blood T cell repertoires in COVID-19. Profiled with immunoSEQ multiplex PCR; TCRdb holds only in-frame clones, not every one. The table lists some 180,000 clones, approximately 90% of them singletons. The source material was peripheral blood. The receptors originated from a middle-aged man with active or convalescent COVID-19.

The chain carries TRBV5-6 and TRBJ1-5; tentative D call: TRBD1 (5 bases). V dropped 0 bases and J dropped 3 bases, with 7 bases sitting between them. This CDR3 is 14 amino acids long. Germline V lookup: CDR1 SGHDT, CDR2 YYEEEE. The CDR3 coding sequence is TGTGCCAGCAGCTTGGCAGGGAACAATCAGCCCCAGCATTTT. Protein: CASSLAGNNQPQHF.

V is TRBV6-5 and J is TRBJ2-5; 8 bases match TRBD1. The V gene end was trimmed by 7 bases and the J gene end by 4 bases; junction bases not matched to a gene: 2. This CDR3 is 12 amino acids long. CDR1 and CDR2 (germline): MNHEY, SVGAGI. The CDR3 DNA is TGTGCCAGCACGGACAGGGCAGAGACCCAGTACTTC. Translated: CASTDRAETQYF.

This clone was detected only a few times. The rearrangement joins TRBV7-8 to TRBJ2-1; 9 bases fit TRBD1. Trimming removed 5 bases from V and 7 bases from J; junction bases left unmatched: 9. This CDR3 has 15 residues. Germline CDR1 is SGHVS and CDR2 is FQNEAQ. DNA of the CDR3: TGTGCCAGCAGCAAAGGGACAGGGAGTTGGAATGAGCAGTTCTTC. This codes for CASSKGTGSWNEQFF.

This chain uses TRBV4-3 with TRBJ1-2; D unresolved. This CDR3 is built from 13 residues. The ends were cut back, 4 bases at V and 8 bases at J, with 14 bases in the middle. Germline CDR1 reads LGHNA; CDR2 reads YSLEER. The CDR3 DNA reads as TGCGCCAGCAGCCTGGAGCTAGGCCGGGGCTACACCTTC. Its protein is CASSLELGRGYTF.

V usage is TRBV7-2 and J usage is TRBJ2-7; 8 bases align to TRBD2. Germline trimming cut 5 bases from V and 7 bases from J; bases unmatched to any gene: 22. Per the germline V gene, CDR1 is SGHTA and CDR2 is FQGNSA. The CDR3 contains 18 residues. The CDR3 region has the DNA TGTGCCAGCAGCCCCCCCTTGAGGGTAGCGGGACCAACGAGGGAGCAGTACTTC. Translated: CASSPPLRVAGPTREQYF.

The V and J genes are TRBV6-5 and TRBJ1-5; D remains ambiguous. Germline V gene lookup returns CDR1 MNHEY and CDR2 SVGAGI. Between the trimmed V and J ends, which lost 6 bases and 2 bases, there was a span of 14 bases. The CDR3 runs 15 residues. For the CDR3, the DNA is TGTGCCAGCAGCTCAAATTACGCGGGCAATCAGCCCCAGCATTTT. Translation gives CASSSNYAGNQPQHF.